The 21 T cell receptor beta chains below were found in one sample sequenced in a study of radiation and T cells in renal cell carcinoma. This sample's time point: blood 4 weeks post-SBRT, at nephrectomy. Noted treatment: 15 Gy SBRT to primary tumor, nephrectomy 4 weeks later. Using immunoSEQ multiplex PCR, the repertoire was profiled, and TCRdb retains in-frame clones only, with some absent. The table includes about 73,000 clones, less than 85% detected once. Sequencing used blood, obtained from a patient whose treatment included radiotherapy and nephrectomy. Receptors originate from a woman aged 55 to 70 with renal cell carcinoma.

CDR3 loop: CASSVSGEFDYGYTF. DNA of the CDR3: TGTGCCAGCAGCGTATCAGGGGAGTTCGACTATGGCTACACCTTC. This sequence joins TRBV9 and TRBJ1-2, with D possibly TRBD1 on 6 matching bases. Trimming pared 1 base from V and 3 bases from J, leaving 13 bases between. The CDR3 is 15 residues long. The germline V gene has CDR1 SGDLS and CDR2 YYNGEE. The variable domain in full, with the rest retrieved from reference TRBV9 and TRBJ1-2, is DSGVTQTPKHLITATGQRVTLRCSPRSGDLSVYWYQQSLDQGLQFLIQYYNGEERAKGNILERFSAQQFPDLHSELNLSSLELGDSALYFCASSVSGEFDYGYTFGSGTRLTVV.

This clone was counted a few times. The V and J genes are TRBV18 and TRBJ2-3; 13 nucleotides agree with TRBD2. Trimming at V came to 3 bases and at J to 2 bases, leaving 5 bases not matched to a gene. The CDR3 contains 17 residues. CDR1 KGHSH and CDR2 LQKENI come from the germline V gene. The CDR3 nucleotides are TGTGCCAGCTCACCCGGACTAGCGGGAGTTATCACAGATACGCAGTATTTT. This codes for CASSPGLAGVITDTQYF.

This sequence joins TRBV9 and TRBJ2-7; 7 positions agree with TRBD2. The V and J ends lost 1 base and 4 bases, in that order; junction bases with no gene match: 11. The CDR3 covers 16 residues. Germline lookup yields CDR1 SGDLS and CDR2 YYNGEE. The CDR3, as DNA: TGTGCCAGCAGCGTAAGCGAGGCAGGGAGGGAGTACGAGCAGTACTTC. As protein: CASSVSEAGREYEQYF.

Turning to this clone: At one boundary the junction diverges from the germline segment, which might be a read error. This rearrangement joins TRBV6-5 to TRBJ2-1; D gene ambiguous. The CDR3 consists of 14 residues. Germline V gene lookup returns CDR1 MNHEY and CDR2 SVGAGI. The CDR3 nucleotides are TGTGCCATCAGTGATGGTACTAAAGACAATGAGCAGTTCTTC. As protein: CAISDGTKDNEQFF.

The chain links TRBV5-1 to TRBJ1-1, with D uncertain. CDR3 length equals 15 residues. Trimming removed 3 bases at V and 0 bases at J, with 12 bases between. CDR1 is SGHRS and CDR2 is YFSETQ in the germline V gene. The CDR3 nucleotides read TGCGCCAGCAGCTCGTATGGGTCTATGAACACTGAAGCTTTCTTT. It specifies CASSSYGSMNTEAFF. Filled out from reference TRBV5-1 and TRBJ1-1, the complete variable domain reads KAGVTQTPRYLIKTRGQQVTLSCSPISGHRSVSWYQQTPGQGLQFLFEYFSETQRNKGNFPGRFSGRQFSNSRSEMNVSTLELGDSALYLCASSSYGSMNTEAFFGQGTRLTVV.

CDR3 coding DNA: TGTGCCTGGGGTTGGGCCAGGAATGAGCAGTTCTTC. Translation: CAWGWARNEQFF. The genes are TRBV30 and TRBJ2-1; D call uncertain. This CDR3 spans 12 amino acids. In germline, CDR1 is GTSNPN, CDR2 SVGIG (reference sequence). Trimming took off 5 bases at V and 7 bases at J, with 12 bases between the two ends. Supplemented by reference TRBV30 and TRBJ2-1, the full variable domain reads SQTIHQWPATLVQPVGSPLSLECTVEGTSNPNLYWYRQAAGRGLQLLFYSVGIGQISSEVPQNLSASRPQDRQFILSSKKLLLSDSGFYLCAWGWARNEQFFGPGTRLTVL.

The genes are TRBV29-1 and TRBJ2-5; D gene unclear. This CDR3 comprises 13 residues. Trimming pared 4 bases from V and 3 bases from J, leaving 12 bases between. In germline, CDR1 is SQVTM, CDR2 ANQGSEA. CDR3 loop: CSVVGLIKETQYF. CDR3 bases: TGCAGCGTTGTTGGCTTAATTAAAGAGACCCAGTACTTC. The full variable domain, completed using reference TRBV29-1 and TRBJ2-5, is SAVISQKPSRDICQRGTSLTIQCQVDSQVTMMFWYRQQPGQSLTLIATANQGSEATYESGFVIDKFPISRPNLTFSTLTVSNMSPEDSSIYLCSVVGLIKETQYFGPGTRLLVL.

This clone has a single count. The V gene is TRBV5-1, the J gene TRBJ2-1, with 15 bases identical to TRBD2. V shed 1 base and J 1 base; nucleotides not matched to a gene: 3. Per germline, CDR1 SGHRS and CDR2 YFSETQ. The CDR3 covers 18 residues. For the CDR3, the DNA is TGCGCCAGCAGCTTGTCCGGGACTAGCGGGGGGTCCTACAATGAGCAGTTCTTC. This encodes CASSLSGTSGGSYNEQFF.

The genes are TRBV11-3 and TRBJ2-1, with D possibly TRBD1 on 6 matching bases. CDR1 and CDR2 (germline): SGHNT, YENEEA. This CDR3 is built from 14 residues. The V and J ends lost 1 base and 8 bases respectively, with 12 bases between them. CDR3 in amino acids: CASSLGGEGDEQFF. The CDR3, as DNA: TGTGCCAGCAGCTTAGGGGGCGAGGGGGATGAGCAGTTCTTC. Full variable domain (outside the CDR3, taken from reference TRBV11-3 and TRBJ2-1): EAGVVQSPRYKIIEKKQPVAFWCNPISGHNTLYWYLQNLGQGPELLIRYENEEAVDDSQLPKDRFSAERLKGVDSTLKIQPAELGDSAVYLCASSLGGEGDEQFFGPGTRLTVL.

The rearrangement uses TRBV5-1 and TRBJ2-3; 7 positions match TRBD2. The CDR3 loop spans 15 amino acids. J gave up 0 bases and V 4 bases, and 5 bases lay outside the gene matches. The germline V gene encodes CDR1 SGHRS and CDR2 YFSETQ. The CDR3 nucleotides are TGCGCCAGCAGCCGGAGCGGGGCTAGCACAGATACGCAGTATTTT. This translates into CASSRSGASTDTQYF.

This clone was counted a few times. V is TRBV2 and J is TRBJ2-6; D not resolved. V lost 6 bases, J lost 3 bases, and 15 bases lay in between. Germline values: CDR1 SNHLY, CDR2 FYNNEI. The CDR3 loop spans 16 amino acids. CDR3: CASSPPGANGANVLTF. The CDR3 nucleotides are TGTGCCAGCAGCCCCCCCGGCGCGAATGGGGCCAACGTCCTGACTTTC.

Comments on this clone: The junction and the germline gene differ at one end; a read error may be behind it. J is TRBJ2-7 and V is TRBV10-3; D is unclear. This CDR3 has 13 residues. The V gene's germline CDR1 is ENHRY and CDR2 SYGVKD. CDR3 protein: CAISDLLSHEQYF. The DNA of the CDR3 is TGTGCCATCAGTGATTTGCTCTCCCACGAGCAGTACTTC.

This clone was observed a single time. The chain has TRBV11-3 and TRBJ2-1, with D possibly being TRBD2 (6 bases). Germline V gives CDR1 SGHNT, CDR2 YENEEA. V lost 1 base and J 7 bases, leaving 14 bases between the germline ends. The CDR3 covers 15 residues. The CDR3 DNA reads TGTGCCAGCAGCTTAGCGGGAGAGTTAAGGAATGAGCAGTTCTTC. It codes for CASSLAGELRNEQFF.

The V call is TRBV9, the J call TRBJ2-2; TRBD1 is a possible D gene (5 bases). This CDR3 contains 16 residues. V was cut by 0 bases and J by 0 bases, with 9 bases left in between. Germline V gene data show CDR1 as SGDLS and CDR2 as YYNGEE. The CDR3 DNA reads TGTGCCAGCAGCGTAGATCTCAGGGCGAACACCGGGGAGCTGTTTTTT. This encodes CASSVDLRANTGELFF.

The genes are TRBV21-1 and TRBJ2-7; TRBD1, the table's D call, was not compared with the DNA. TRBV21-1 corresponds to a pseudogene. The CDR3 sequence is 16 residues long. The CDR3 DNA reads TGTGCCAGCAGCCTCCGAAGGGAACAGGGCCACTACGAGCAGTACTTC. The encoded protein is CASSLRREQGHYEQYF.

This sequence joins TRBV5-1 and TRBJ2-7, with D unresolved. The V and J ends lost 2 bases and 2 bases respectively, with 11 bases between them. Per the germline V gene, CDR1 is SGHRS and CDR2 is YFSETQ. This CDR3 region has 14 residues. This CDR3 is CASSFPDGAYEQYF. Here the CDR3 DNA reads TGCGCCAGCAGCTTCCCCGACGGAGCCTACGAGCAGTACTTC.

This clone showed up just once. The J gene is TRBJ1-1, the V gene TRBV15; D remains ambiguous. The CDR3 is 16 amino acids. V was clipped by 0 bases and J by 3 bases, with 14 bases between them. CDR1 is LNHNV and CDR2 is YYDKDF in the germline V gene (reference sequence). CDR3 in DNA: TGTGCCACCAGCAGAGATCAAGAATTAGGTGACACTGAAGCTTTCTTT. Translated, it gives CATSRDQELGDTEAFF.

The genes are TRBV6-5 and TRBJ2-2; 9 positions agree with TRBD1. The germline V gene has CDR1 MNHEY and CDR2 SVGAGI. Trimming at V came to 4 bases and at J to 6 bases, leaving 6 bases not matched to a gene. This CDR3 contains 15 residues. Here the CDR3 DNA reads TGTGCCAGCAGTTCACAGGGGGCGTTATCCGGGGAGCTGTTTTTT. Translation: CASSSQGALSGELFF.

The chain recombines TRBV9 with TRBJ2-1; the D gene is possibly TRBD2 (6 bases). CDR3 length equals 12 residues. Between the trimmed V and J ends, which lost 3 bases and 15 bases, there was a span of 16 bases. Germline assignment: CDR1 SGDLS and CDR2 YYNGEE. CDR3 DNA: TGTGCCAGCAGCGGGGACTCGCTTATTCGGTTCTTC. It translates to CASSGDSLIRFF.

This clone was detected only once. The V call is TRBV5-1, the J call TRBJ2-7; D possibly matches TRBD1 or TRBD2 (5 bases each). V was cut by 6 bases and J by 9 bases, with 22 bases left in between. Germline values: CDR1 SGHRS, CDR2 YFSETQ. CDR3 length: 14 residues. CDR3 nucleotides: TGCGCCAGCACCAATACCGGGGAAACTAGGGGGCAGTACTTC. Amino acid sequence: CASTNTGETRGQYF. The variable domain in full, with the rest retrieved from reference TRBV5-1 and TRBJ2-7, is KAGVTQTPRYLIKTRGQQVTLSCSPISGHRSVSWYQQTPGQGLQFLFEYFSETQRNKGNFPGRFSGRQFSNSRSEMNVSTLELGDSALYLCASTNTGETRGQYFGPGTRLTVT.

The V call is TRBV6-6, the J call TRBJ1-1, with 9 bases matching TRBD1. The germline V gene has CDR1 MNHNY and CDR2 SVGAGI (reference sequence). The trim removed 5 bases at V and 2 bases at J, leaving 6 bases unmatched. The length of the CDR3 is 15 residues. The CDR3 spells CASSTPGQGNTEAFF. For the CDR3, the DNA is TGTGCCAGCAGTACGCCGGGACAGGGTAACACTGAAGCTTTCTTT.